These T cell receptor beta chains were read from a single sample in a study of blood T cell repertoires in COVID-19. Sequenced by immunoSEQ multiplex PCR; TCRdb stores in-frame clones only, minus some. The profile covers approximately 36,000 clones, with 70% to 90% appearing a single time and 42% taken by the ten largest. Sequencing was performed on peripheral blood. These receptors all come from a human donor in a cohort sampled during active or convalescent COVID-19. The donor label of this sample is uncertain. Both conserved end residues are part of each CDR3. The D gene is left open where the match is weak. Where a row states a size, it is once, few, many or the class of an expanded clone; other rows omit it.

V	J	D	size	CDR3	DNA
TRBV19	TRBJ1-3	TRBD1	.	CASSIDRGPGNTIYF	TGTGCCAGTAGTATTGACAGGGGGCCTGGAAACACCATATATTTT
TRBV6-2/TRBV6-3	TRBJ2-3	.	.	CASSLLPADTQYF	TGTGCCAGCAGCCTACTACCCGCAGATACGCAGTATTTT
TRBV12-3/TRBV12-4	TRBJ2-7	TRBD2	.	CASRGGYEQYF	TGTGCCAGTCGGGGAGGGTACGAGCAGTACTTC
TRBV2	TRBJ1-5	TRBD1	.	CASSLLDRGPQPQHF	TGTGCCAGCAGCCTTTTAGACAGGGGGCCCCAGCCCCAGCATTTT
TRBV3-1/TRBV3-2	TRBJ1-1	TRBD1	.	CASSPGQGLNTEAFF	TGTGCCAGCAGCCCTGGACAGGGGCTAAACACTGAAGCTTTCTTT
TRBV18	TRBJ1-1	.	.	CASSLGAGNTEAFF	TGTGCCAGCTCACTGGGGGCAGGGAACACTGAAGCTTTCTTT
TRBV27	TRBJ2-1	.	.	CASTPQGFSSYNEQFF	TGTGCCAGCACCCCACAGGGCTTTAGCTCCTACAATGAGCAGTTCTTC
TRBV25-1	TRBJ2-3	.	once	CASSVAADTDTQYF	TGTGCCAGCAGTGTAGCGGCAGACACAGATACGCAGTATTTT
TRBV7-2	TRBJ1-2	TRBD1	once	CASSFSIGGGASGYTF	TGTGCCAGCAGCTTCTCCATAGGAGGGGGCGCGTCTGGCTACACCTTC
TRBV7-7	TRBJ2-1	TRBD2	.	CASSLASGRAGEQFF	TGTGCTAGCAGCTTAGCTAGCGGGAGGGCCGGGGAGCAGTTCTTC
TRBV27	TRBJ1-2	.	.	CASSSRAGNYGYTF	TGTGCCAGCAGTTCCCGAGCAGGGAACTATGGCTACACCTTC
TRBV24-1	TRBJ1-1	.	.	CATAGLNTEAFF	TGTGCCACCGCGGGATTGAACACTGAAGCTTTCTTT
TRBV12-3/TRBV12-4	TRBJ1-1	.	.	CASSLFGNTEAFF	TGTGCCAGCAGTTTATTCGGGAACACTGAAGCTTTCTTT
TRBV7-9	TRBJ2-4	.	.	CASSLSGGAGLKNIQYF	TGTGCCAGCAGCTTATCGGGGGGCGCAGGGCTAAAAAACATTCAGTACTTC
TRBV5-1	TRBJ2-7	TRBD1	.	CASRGQGVGEQYF	TGCGCCAGCAGGGGACAGGGAGTCGGAGAGCAGTACTTC
TRBV6-2/TRBV6-3	TRBJ2-2	.	.	CASSYFSSAGELFF	TGTGCCAGCAGTTACTTTTCTAGTGCCGGGGAGCTGTTTTTT